This T cell receptor beta chain originates from a study of CD8+ T cells in alopecia areata. Noted treatment: oral pan-JAK inhibitor, 5-10 mg twice daily. After isolation, RNA underwent reverse transcription to generate cDNA as the sequencing template. Some clones are missing from TCRdb's copy, which holds only in-frame ones; the method was immunoSEQ multiplex PCR. This sample has more than 110,000 clones, with roughly 80% found just once. This CDR3 region has 17 residues. Between the trimmed V and J ends, which lost 1 base and 5 bases, there was a span of 20 bases. CDR1 and CDR2 from the germline V gene are SGHDN and FVKESK.

The J gene is TRBJ2-5, the V gene TRBV14; tentatively, D is TRBD2 (6 bases). This sequence was found in a human donor with alopecia areata. Here the sequenced sample was CD8+ T cells sorted from blood, taken at week 4, from a patient treated with tofacitinib. The CDR3 bases are TGTGCCAGCAGCCAAGGCCCTGGAAGATGGGGGAGGGAGACCCAGTACTTC. Translating gives CASSQGPGRWGRETQYF.